The 29 T cell receptor beta chains listed next were all sequenced from one sample in a study of beta chain features in type 1 diabetes. Findings of the study overall: TCRB CDR3 length was moderately but significantly reduced in all four CD4+ subsets of Type 1 diabetes patients.

Their recognized antigens are unknown. Investigators reverse transcribed all isolated RNA, so they sequenced expressed TCRB transcripts. The method was immunoSEQ multiplex PCR; TCRdb's version includes in-frame clones alone and lacks a portion of them. Of about 650,000 clones listed, 12% are singletons. The sequencing input was naive CD4+ T cells from blood. These TCRs come from a man aged 30 to 45 with type 1 diabetes.

The chain links TRBV4-2 to TRBJ2-1; no definite D call. The V gene lost 3 bases and the J gene lost 0 bases, with 15 bases spanning the gap. The germline gives CDR1 LGHNA, CDR2 YNFKEQ. The CDR3 runs to 17 residues. The CDR3, as DNA: TGTGCCAGCAGCCACCAAGTTAGGCAGGACTCCTACAATGAGCAGTTCTTC. The encoded protein is CASSHQVRQDSYNEQFF.

The genes are TRBV18 and TRBJ2-1, with TRBD1 as a possible D gene (7 bases). Germline V gives CDR1 KGHSH, CDR2 LQKENI. This CDR3 spans 17 amino acids. The V gene lost 0 bases and the J gene lost 3 bases, with 15 bases spanning the gap. CDR3 in amino acids: CASSPPFGGGFYNEQFF. The CDR3, as DNA: TGTGCCAGCTCACCACCGTTCGGAGGGGGCTTCTACAATGAGCAGTTCTTC.

The chain has TRBV18 and TRBJ1-1, with TRBD1 as a possible D gene (5 bases). V shed 3 bases and J shed 3 bases, with 14 bases lying between them. The CDR3 is made up of 15 amino acids. Germline V gene sequence: CDR1 KGHSH, CDR2 LQKENI. The CDR3 nucleotides are TGTGCCAGCTCACCTCGTGAGGGGCGTGACACTGAAGCTTTCTTT. Its protein product is CASSPREGRDTEAFF.

The V and J genes are TRBV29-1 and TRBJ1-3, with D unresolved. Per germline, CDR1 SQVTM and CDR2 ANQGSEA. The CDR3 loop spans 14 amino acids. V was pared by 7 bases and J by 3 bases, with 16 bases between. The CDR3 region has the DNA TGCAGCGCCAGCGGATCCGCCGGTGGAAACACCATATATTTT. It specifies CSASGSAGGNTIYF.

This clone has more than one count but fewer than ten. The chain uses TRBV29-1 and TRBJ1-2; D remains ambiguous. The CDR3 has 12 amino acids. The germline gives CDR1 SQVTM, CDR2 ANQGSEA. V lost 7 bases, J lost 2 bases, and 11 bases lay in between. CDR3 sequence (DNA): TGCAGCGCCGGACTGAGGAACTATGGCTACACCTTC. As protein: CSAGLRNYGYTF.

The gene calls are TRBV19 and TRBJ2-7, with no clear D. The CDR3 has 14 residues. Trimming stripped 5 bases from V and 3 bases from J, with 14 bases between. Germline V gene lookup returns CDR1 LNHDA and CDR2 SQIVND (reference sequence). The CDR3 DNA sequence: TGTGCCAGTAGTGCAGGAAGAAGGAGCTACGAGCAGTACTTC. Its protein product is CASSAGRRSYEQYF.

This clone came up many times. The chain combines TRBV14 with TRBJ2-3; 7 bases align to TRBD1. V was pared by 4 bases and J by 5 bases, with 9 bases of the junction left unmatched. The germline CDR1 and CDR2 sequences are SGHDN and FVKESK. The CDR3 has 15 residues. The CDR3 sequence: CASSRTGQFVDTQYF. CDR3 nucleotides: TGTGCCAGCAGCCGAACGGGACAGTTTGTAGATACGCAGTATTTT. Combining the CDR3 with reference TRBV14 and TRBJ2-3 gives the whole variable domain EAGVTQFPSHSVIEKGQTVTLRCDPISGHDNLYWYRRVMGKEIKFLLHFVKESKQDESGMPNNRFLAERTGGTYSTLKVQPAELEDSGVYFCASSRTGQFVDTQYFGPGTRLTVL.

A few counts support this clone. V usage is TRBV7-2 and J usage is TRBJ2-3; maybe TRBD1 (6 bases). V was clipped by 1 base and J by 2 bases, with 10 bases between them. The germline gives CDR1 SGHTA, CDR2 FQGNSA. This CDR3 comprises 15 residues. Here the CDR3 reads CASSLVQGYTDTQYF. As DNA, the CDR3 is TGTGCCAGCAGCTTAGTACAGGGCTACACAGATACGCAGTATTTT.

The gene calls are TRBV7-2 and TRBJ2-2; D might be TRBD2 (5 bases). CDR1 is SGHTA and CDR2 is FQGNSA in the germline V gene. CDR3 size: 14 residues. Trimming stripped 3 bases from V and 2 bases from J, with 7 bases between. The CDR3 DNA follows: TGTGCCAGCAGCTTCGGGGTTAACACCGGGGAGCTGTTTTTT. Its translation: CASSFGVNTGELFF.

In the case of this clone: Other DNA sequences from this sample encode an identical CDR3 as well. The chain uses TRBV5-1 and TRBJ2-6; possible D gene TRBD1, 5 bases. The CDR3 length is 16 residues. Deletions cut 0 bases from V and 0 bases from J, with 7 bases between. Germline CDR1 reads SGHRS; CDR2 reads YFSETQ. The CDR3 DNA follows: TGCGCCAGCAGCTTGGGGGGCCTCTCTGGGGCCAACGTCCTGACTTTC. This translates into CASSLGGLSGANVLTF.

The chain carries TRBV18 and TRBJ1-5; TRBD1 matches at 7 bases. Germline assignment: CDR1 KGHSH and CDR2 LQKENI. Trimming removed 6 bases from V and 8 bases from J; junction bases left unmatched: 10. The CDR3 has 14 residues. The CDR3 DNA sequence: TGTGCCAGCTCCGACGTAATACAGGGGAAGCCCCAGCATTTT. It translates to CASSDVIQGKPQHF. Filled out from reference TRBV18 and TRBJ1-5, the complete variable domain reads NAGVMQNPRHLVRRRGQEARLRCSPMKGHSHVYWYRQLPEEGLKFMVYLQKENIIDESGMPKERFSAEFPKEGPSILRIQQVVRGDSAAYFCASSDVIQGKPQHFGDGTRLSIL.

This CDR3 is CASSGGRGYNSPLHF. As DNA, the CDR3 is TGTGCCAGCAGCGGAGGAAGGGGGTATAATTCACCCCTCCACTTT. This chain uses TRBV2 with TRBJ1-6; weak D call: TRBD1 (6 bases). Trimming took off 6 bases at V and 4 bases at J, with 13 bases between the two ends. The CDR3 is made up of 15 amino acids. Germline CDR1 is SNHLY and CDR2 is FYNNEI.

The V gene is TRBV6-1, the J gene TRBJ2-7; D gene ambiguous. V gave up 6 bases and J gave up 3 bases, with 12 bases separating them. The V gene's germline CDR1 is MNHNS and CDR2 SASEGT. The CDR3 covers 13 residues. This CDR3 reads CASSVDHFYEQYF. The CDR3 region has the DNA TGTGCCAGCAGCGTGGATCACTTCTACGAGCAGTACTTC.

This clone was seen more than once but under ten times. This chain joins TRBV7-9 and TRBJ2-7, with 8 bases matching TRBD2. The ends lost 2 bases at V and 3 bases at J; junction bases unmatched: 3. Germline CDR1 and CDR2: SEHNR and FQNEAQ (reference sequence). This CDR3 has 14 amino acids. CDR3 in amino acids: CASSLSGGHYEQYF. CDR3 nucleotides: TGTGCCAGCAGCTTAAGCGGGGGCCACTACGAGCAGTACTTC.

The rearrangement links TRBV7-9 to TRBJ1-2; D may be TRBD1 (5 bases). V was trimmed by 5 bases and J by 8 bases, leaving 21 bases between them. The CDR3 extends over 15 amino acids. CDR1 is SEHNR, CDR2 FQNEAQ, per germline (reference sequence). For the CDR3, the DNA is TGTGCCAGCAGCGTCTTTGAGGCCGGGACGAGGGGCTACACCTTC. Translating it yields CASSVFEAGTRGYTF.

This clone was observed a few times. One junction end does not reproduce the germline sequence, and a read error may be involved. The chain joins TRBV2 to TRBJ2-7; D perhaps matches TRBD1 (6 bases). CDR1 is SNHLY, CDR2 FYNNEI, per germline. The CDR3 consists of 11 residues. The CDR3, as DNA: TGTGCCAGCACCTATAACCGGGACACCCACTTC. Amino acids: CASTYNRDTHF. The full variable domain, with the rest looked up from reference TRBV2 and TRBJ2-7, is EPEVTQTPSHQVTQMGQEVILRCVPISNHLYFYWYRQILGQKVEFLVSFYNNEISEKSEIFDDQFSVERPDGSNFTLKIRSTKLEDSAMYFCASTYNRDTHFGPGTRLTVT.

The sample holds one count of this clone. This chain joins TRBV15 and TRBJ1-5, with 8 bases that match TRBD1. The CDR3 runs to 16 residues. Losses at the gene ends were 1 base for V and 3 bases for J; bases not matched to a gene: 5. Germline V CDR1 and CDR2: LNHNV, YYDKDF (reference sequence). CDR3 nucleotides: TGTGCCACCAGCAGAGGGGGGACAGGTATCAATCAGCCCCAGCATTTT. This sequence encodes CATSRGGTGINQPQHF.

The chain links TRBV29-1 to TRBJ2-7; TRBD1 agrees at 9 bases. J gave up 2 bases and V 5 bases, and 19 bases lay outside the gene matches. The CDR3 spans 18 residues. Looked up from germline, CDR1 is SQVTM and CDR2 is ANQGSEA. This chain's CDR3 is CSVSRRLQGAVPTYEQYF. The DNA of the CDR3 is TGCAGCGTTTCCAGGAGATTACAGGGGGCCGTGCCGACCTACGAGCAGTACTTC.

This clone was recorded a few times. At the DNA level, this CDR3 is encoded by other sequences in the same sample as well. V is TRBV5-1 and J is TRBJ2-7; a weak D match, TRBD1 (6 bases). CDR1 and CDR2 (germline): SGHRS, YFSETQ. The CDR3 extends over 13 amino acids. V lost 1 base to trimming and J lost 2 bases, with 7 bases between them. CDR3: CASSLPGAYEQYF. The CDR3 coding sequence is TGCGCCAGCAGCTTGCCAGGGGCCTACGAGCAGTACTTC.

In the case of this clone: The sample carries other DNA sequences with the same CDR3. This chain uses TRBV7-9 with TRBJ1-1, with D unclear. The germline V and J ends were trimmed by 0 bases and 5 bases, with 10 bases remaining between them. CDR3 length: 14 amino acids. The germline gives CDR1 SEHNR, CDR2 FQNEAQ (reference sequence). CDR3 residues: CASSLAGAETEAFF. The CDR3 DNA follows: TGTGCCAGCAGCTTAGCAGGAGCGGAGACTGAAGCTTTCTTT.

This clone was detected a few times. The chain is built from TRBV6-5 and TRBJ1-4, with D possibly TRBD1 on 5 matching bases. Germline V gene sequence: CDR1 MNHEY, CDR2 SVGAGI. Deletions cut 5 bases from V and 4 bases from J, with 11 bases between. This CDR3 has 14 residues. The CDR3 bases are TGTGCCAGCAGTCCCGGGACCCTTAATGAAAAACTGTTTTTT. Encoded protein: CASSPGTLNEKLFF.

This clone was counted a few times. The rearrangement links TRBV18 to TRBJ1-1; D ambiguous. V lost 2 bases and J 1 base, leaving 5 bases between the germline ends. The CDR3 is made up of 13 amino acids. The germline V gene has CDR1 KGHSH and CDR2 LQKENI. CDR3 sequence: CASSPGWNTEAFF. For the CDR3, the DNA is TGTGCCAGCTCACCAGGTTGGAACACTGAAGCTTTCTTT.

This clone appeared a few times. The V and J genes are TRBV28 and TRBJ2-1, with D unresolved. Germline values: CDR1 MDHEN, CDR2 SYDVKM. Trimming left V 6 bases short and J 10 bases short, with 13 bases between. CDR3 size: 12 residues. The CDR3 loop is CASSLGSWEQFF. DNA of the CDR3: TGTGCCAGCAGCCTTGGATCCTGGGAGCAGTTCTTC.

This chain links TRBV4-3 with TRBJ2-7; possibly TRBD1 or TRBD2 for D (5 bases each). Germline V gene data show CDR1 as LGHNA and CDR2 as YSLEER. The CDR3 has 15 amino acids. Trimming stripped 2 bases from V and 1 base from J, with 12 bases between. The CDR3: CASSQSGRSSYEQYF. The CDR3 DNA sequence: TGCGCCAGCAGCCAATCGGGACGGAGTTCCTACGAGCAGTACTTC.

The table lists this clone with a few counts. The V call is TRBV6-1, the J call TRBJ1-4; 9 bases align to TRBD1. With 6 bases clipped from V and 7 bases from J, the junction kept 3 bases outside the gene matches. This CDR3 has 13 residues. The germline CDR1 and CDR2 sequences are MNHNS and SASEGT. The CDR3 DNA reads as TGTGCCAGCAGGGACAGGGGTGGTGAAAAACTGTTTTTT. Its protein product is CASRDRGGEKLFF.

This clone was counted a few times. The chain recombines TRBV7-2 with TRBJ2-2; 9 bases fit TRBD1. The V and J ends lost 6 bases and 5 bases, in that order; junction bases with no gene match: 10. Germline lookup yields CDR1 SGHTA and CDR2 FQGNSA. CDR3 length equals 16 residues. CDR3 loop: CASRPGQGPVTGELFF. CDR3 DNA sequence: TGTGCCAGCAGGCCAGGACAGGGGCCTGTGACCGGGGAGCTGTTTTTT.

The CDR3 DNA sequence: TGCGCCAGCAGCCCGGGTCTTCAGAGGAACACTGAAGCTTTCTTT. It encodes CASSPGLQRNTEAFF. The chain links TRBV5-1 to TRBJ1-1; no reliable D call. V dropped 4 bases and J dropped 1 base, with 14 bases sitting between them. This CDR3 comprises 15 residues. The V gene's germline CDR1 is SGHRS and CDR2 YFSETQ. The full variable domain, with the rest looked up from reference TRBV5-1 and TRBJ1-1, is KAGVTQTPRYLIKTRGQQVTLSCSPISGHRSVSWYQQTPGQGLQFLFEYFSETQRNKGNFPGRFSGRQFSNSRSEMNVSTLELGDSALYLCASSPGLQRNTEAFFGQGTRLTVV.

This sequence joins TRBV7-9 and TRBJ1-1; perhaps TRBD1 as D (6 bases). Deletions cut 5 bases from V and 9 bases from J, with 16 bases between. The CDR3 contains 13 residues. The germline gives CDR1 SEHNR, CDR2 FQNEAQ (reference sequence). This CDR3 reads CASSPRDTHKAFF. CDR3 DNA sequence: TGTGCCAGCAGCCCCAGGGACACCCACAAAGCTTTCTTT.

This clone showed up just a few times. This sample also contains other DNA sequences that code for the same CDR3. The gene calls are TRBV5-1 and TRBJ2-7; possibly TRBD2 for D (5 bases). The CDR3 has 13 residues. The germline CDR1 and CDR2 sequences are SGHRS and YFSETQ. V lost 2 bases and J 0 bases, leaving 6 bases between the germline ends. CDR3 region: CASSFEGSYEQYF. The CDR3 nucleotides are TGCGCCAGCAGCTTTGAGGGCTCCTACGAGCAGTACTTC.